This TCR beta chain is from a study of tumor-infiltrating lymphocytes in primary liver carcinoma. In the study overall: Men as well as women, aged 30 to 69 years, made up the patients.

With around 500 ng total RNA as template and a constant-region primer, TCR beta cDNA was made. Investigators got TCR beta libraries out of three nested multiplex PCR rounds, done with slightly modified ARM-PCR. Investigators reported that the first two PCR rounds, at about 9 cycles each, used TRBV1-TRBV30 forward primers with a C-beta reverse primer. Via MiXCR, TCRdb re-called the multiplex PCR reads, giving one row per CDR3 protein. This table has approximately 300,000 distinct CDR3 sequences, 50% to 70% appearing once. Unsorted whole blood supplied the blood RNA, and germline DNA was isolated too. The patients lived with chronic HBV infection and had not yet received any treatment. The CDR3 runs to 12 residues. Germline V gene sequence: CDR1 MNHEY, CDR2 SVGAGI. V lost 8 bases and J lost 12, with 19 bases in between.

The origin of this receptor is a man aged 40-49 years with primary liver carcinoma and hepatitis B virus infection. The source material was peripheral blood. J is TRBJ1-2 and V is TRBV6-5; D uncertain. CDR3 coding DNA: TGTGCCAGCGGGATGCTCCATACGGCTAACACCTTC. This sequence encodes CASGMLHTANTF.